This T cell receptor beta chain was captured by sequencing in a study of blood T cell repertoires in COVID-19. Germline CDR1 MNHEY, CDR2 SVGEGT. The CDR3 totals 16 residues. The V and J ends lost 5 bases and 0 bases, in that order; junction bases with no gene match: 6. Authors' data handling: Nucleated cell counts were estimated from reference gene primer amplification. Assay: immunoSEQ multiplex PCR; the TCRdb copy retains only in-frame clones and omits some. V and J calls plus clone size are reproduced from that table; the DNA served to infer D and trimming. The sample consists of around 200,000 clones, around nine tenths of them appearing once.

The rearrangement joins TRBV6-2 or TRBV6-3 to TRBJ1-4, with 7 nucleotides matching TRBD1. Sequenced: peripheral blood. This sequence was found in a man between 40 and 49 years old with acute or convalescent COVID-19. CDR3 protein: CASSHGTVATNEKLFF. The CDR3 DNA sequence: TGTGCCAGCAGTCACGGGACAGTTGCAACTAATGAAAAACTGTTTTTT.